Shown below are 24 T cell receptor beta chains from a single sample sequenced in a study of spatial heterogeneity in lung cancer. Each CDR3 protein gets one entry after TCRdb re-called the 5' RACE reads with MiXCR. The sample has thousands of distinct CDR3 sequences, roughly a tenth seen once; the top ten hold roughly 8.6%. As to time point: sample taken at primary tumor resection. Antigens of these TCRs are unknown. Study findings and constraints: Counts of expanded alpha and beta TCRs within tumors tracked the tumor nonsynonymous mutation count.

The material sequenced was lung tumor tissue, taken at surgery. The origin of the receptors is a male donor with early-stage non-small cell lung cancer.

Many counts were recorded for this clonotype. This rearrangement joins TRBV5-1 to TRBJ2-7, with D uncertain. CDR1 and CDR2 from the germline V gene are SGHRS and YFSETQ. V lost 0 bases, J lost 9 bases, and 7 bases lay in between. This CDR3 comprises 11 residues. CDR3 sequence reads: CASSLEGPQYF. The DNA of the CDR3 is TGCGCCAGCAGCTTGGAAGGGCCGCAGTACTTC.

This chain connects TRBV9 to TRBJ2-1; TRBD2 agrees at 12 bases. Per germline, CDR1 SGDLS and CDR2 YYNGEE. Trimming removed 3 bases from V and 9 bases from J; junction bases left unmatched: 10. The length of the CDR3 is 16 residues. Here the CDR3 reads CASSGSSLAGGGEQFF. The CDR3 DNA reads TGTGCCAGCAGCGGATCGTCTCTAGCGGGAGGGGGTGAGCAGTTCTTC.

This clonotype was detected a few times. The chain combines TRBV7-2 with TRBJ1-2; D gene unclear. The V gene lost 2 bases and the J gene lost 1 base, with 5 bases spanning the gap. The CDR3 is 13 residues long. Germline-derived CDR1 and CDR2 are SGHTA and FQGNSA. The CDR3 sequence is CASSLRNNYGYTF. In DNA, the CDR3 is TGTGCCAGCAGCTTACGGAATAACTATGGCTACACCTTC.

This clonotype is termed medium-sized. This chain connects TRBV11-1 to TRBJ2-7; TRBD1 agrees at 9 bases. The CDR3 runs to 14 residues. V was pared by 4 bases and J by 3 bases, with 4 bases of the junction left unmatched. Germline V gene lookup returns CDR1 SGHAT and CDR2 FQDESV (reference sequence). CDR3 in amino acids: CASSSGTGYYEQYF. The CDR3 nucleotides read TGTGCCAGCAGCTCTGGGACAGGGTACTACGAGCAGTACTTC.

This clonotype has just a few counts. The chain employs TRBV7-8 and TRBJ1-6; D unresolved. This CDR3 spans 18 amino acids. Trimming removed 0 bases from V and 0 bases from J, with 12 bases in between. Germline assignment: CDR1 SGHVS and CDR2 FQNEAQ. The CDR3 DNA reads TGTGCCAGCAGCTTAGCGCTTCGGGGAAGCTCCTATAATTCACCCCTCCACTTT. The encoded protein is CASSLALRGSSYNSPLHF.

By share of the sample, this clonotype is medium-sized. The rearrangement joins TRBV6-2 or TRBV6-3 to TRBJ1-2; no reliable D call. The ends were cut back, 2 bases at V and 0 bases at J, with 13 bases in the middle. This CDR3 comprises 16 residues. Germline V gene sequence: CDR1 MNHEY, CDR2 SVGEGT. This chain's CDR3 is CASSYATSEPNYGYTF. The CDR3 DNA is TGTGCCAGCAGTTACGCAACAAGCGAACCTAACTATGGCTACACCTTC.

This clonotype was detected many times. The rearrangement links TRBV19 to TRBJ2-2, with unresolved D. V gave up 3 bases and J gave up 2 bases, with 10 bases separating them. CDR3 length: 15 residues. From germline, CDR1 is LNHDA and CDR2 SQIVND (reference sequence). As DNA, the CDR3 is TGTGCCAGTAGTATCACCAATAGAAACACCGGGGAGCTGTTTTTT. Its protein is CASSITNRNTGELFF.

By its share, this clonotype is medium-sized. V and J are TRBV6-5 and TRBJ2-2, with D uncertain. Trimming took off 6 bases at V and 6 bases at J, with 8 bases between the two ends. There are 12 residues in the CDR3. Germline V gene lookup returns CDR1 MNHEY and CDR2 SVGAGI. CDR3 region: CASRLKAGELFF. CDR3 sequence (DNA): TGTGCCAGCAGACTAAAGGCCGGGGAGCTGTTTTTT.

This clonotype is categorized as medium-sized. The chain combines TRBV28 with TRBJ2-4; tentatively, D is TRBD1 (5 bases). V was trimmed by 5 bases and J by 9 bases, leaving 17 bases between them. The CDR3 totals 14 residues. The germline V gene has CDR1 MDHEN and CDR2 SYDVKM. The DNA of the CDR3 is TGTGCCAGCAGTCCCTCCCAGGGTTTGGGCATTCAGTACTTC. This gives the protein CASSPSQGLGIQYF.

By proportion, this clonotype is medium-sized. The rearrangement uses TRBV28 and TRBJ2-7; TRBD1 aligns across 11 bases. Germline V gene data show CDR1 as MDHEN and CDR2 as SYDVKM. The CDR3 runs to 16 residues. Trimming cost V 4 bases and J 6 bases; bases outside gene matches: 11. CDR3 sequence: CASSSTGQGAPFEQYF. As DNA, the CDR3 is TGTGCCAGCAGTTCCACCGGACAGGGGGCCCCTTTCGAGCAGTACTTC.

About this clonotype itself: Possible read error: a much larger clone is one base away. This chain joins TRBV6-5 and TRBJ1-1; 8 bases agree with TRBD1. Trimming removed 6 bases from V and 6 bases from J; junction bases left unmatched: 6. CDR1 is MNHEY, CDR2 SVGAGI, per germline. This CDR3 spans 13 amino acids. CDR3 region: CASSQQGGSEAFF. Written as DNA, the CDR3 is TGTGCCAGCAGCCAACAGGGGGGATCTGAAGCTTTCTTT.

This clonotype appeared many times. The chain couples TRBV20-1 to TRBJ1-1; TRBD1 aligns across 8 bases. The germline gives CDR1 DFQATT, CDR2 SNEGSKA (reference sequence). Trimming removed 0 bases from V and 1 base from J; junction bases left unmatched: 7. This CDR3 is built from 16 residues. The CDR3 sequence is CSARDERDRWNTEAFF. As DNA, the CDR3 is TGCAGTGCTAGAGATGAGAGGGACAGGTGGAACACTGAAGCTTTCTTT.

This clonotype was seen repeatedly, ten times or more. The CDR3, as DNA: TGTGCCAGCAGTGGAAGGGACAGACTCTACGAGCAGTACTTC. Translation gives CASSGRDRLYEQYF. V usage is TRBV6-1 and J usage is TRBJ2-7; 7 bases are a match to TRBD1. The length of the CDR3 is 14 residues. Germline trimming cut 4 bases from V and 3 bases from J; bases unmatched to any gene: 6. The germline gives CDR1 MNHNS, CDR2 SASEGT.

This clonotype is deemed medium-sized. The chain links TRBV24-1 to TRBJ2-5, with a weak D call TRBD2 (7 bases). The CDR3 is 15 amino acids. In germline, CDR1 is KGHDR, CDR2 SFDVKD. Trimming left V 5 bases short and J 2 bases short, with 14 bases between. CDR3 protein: CATSARGAGQETQYF. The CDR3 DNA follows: TGTGCCACCAGTGCTCGGGGGGCCGGACAAGAGACCCAGTACTTC.

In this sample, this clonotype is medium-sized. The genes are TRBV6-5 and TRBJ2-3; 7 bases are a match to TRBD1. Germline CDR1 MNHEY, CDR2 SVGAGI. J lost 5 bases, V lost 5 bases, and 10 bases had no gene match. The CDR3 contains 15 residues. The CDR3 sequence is CASSKTGVNGDTQYF. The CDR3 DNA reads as TGTGCCAGCAGTAAAACAGGGGTGAATGGAGATACGCAGTATTTT.

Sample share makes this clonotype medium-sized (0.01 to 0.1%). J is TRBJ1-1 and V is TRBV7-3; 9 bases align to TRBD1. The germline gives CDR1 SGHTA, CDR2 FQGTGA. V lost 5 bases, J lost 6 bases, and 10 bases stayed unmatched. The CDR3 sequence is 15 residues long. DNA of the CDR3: TGTGCCAGCAGCATGCCGGGACAGGGAGGGTCTGAAGCTTTCTTT. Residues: CASSMPGQGGSEAFF.

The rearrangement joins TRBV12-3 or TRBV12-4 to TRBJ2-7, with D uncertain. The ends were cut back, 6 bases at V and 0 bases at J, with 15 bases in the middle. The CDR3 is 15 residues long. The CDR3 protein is CASSRKTVLSYEQYF. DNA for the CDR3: TGTGCCAGCAGCCGTAAAACCGTCCTCTCCTACGAGCAGTACTTC.

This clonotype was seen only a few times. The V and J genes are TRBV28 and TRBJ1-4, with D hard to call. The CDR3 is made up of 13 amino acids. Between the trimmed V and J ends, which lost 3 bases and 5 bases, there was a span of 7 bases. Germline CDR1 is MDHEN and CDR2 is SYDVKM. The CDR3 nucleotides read TGTGCCAGCAGTTTGCAGCAGAATGAAAAACTGTTTTTT. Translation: CASSLQQNEKLFF.

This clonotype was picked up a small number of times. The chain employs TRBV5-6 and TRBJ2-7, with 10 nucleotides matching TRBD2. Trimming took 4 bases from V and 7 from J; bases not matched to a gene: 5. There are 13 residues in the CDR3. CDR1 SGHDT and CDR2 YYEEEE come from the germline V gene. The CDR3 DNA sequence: TGTGCCAGCAGCCCCGGACTAGCGGAAGAGCAGTACTTC. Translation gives CASSPGLAEEQYF.

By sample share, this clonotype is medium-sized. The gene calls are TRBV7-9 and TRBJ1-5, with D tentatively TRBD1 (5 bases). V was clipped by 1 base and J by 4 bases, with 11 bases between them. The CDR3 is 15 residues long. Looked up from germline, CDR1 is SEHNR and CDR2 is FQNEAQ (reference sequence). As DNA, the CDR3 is TGTGCCAGCAGCTTAGGGGCAGGGCCAAATCAGCCCCAGCATTTT. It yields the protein CASSLGAGPNQPQHF.

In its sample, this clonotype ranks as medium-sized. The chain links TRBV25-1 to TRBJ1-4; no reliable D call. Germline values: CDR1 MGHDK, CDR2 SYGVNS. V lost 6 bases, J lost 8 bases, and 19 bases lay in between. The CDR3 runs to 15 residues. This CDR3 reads CASSEVFSSSEKLFF. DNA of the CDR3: TGTGCCAGCAGCGAGGTATTCTCCTCTAGCGAAAAACTGTTTTTT.

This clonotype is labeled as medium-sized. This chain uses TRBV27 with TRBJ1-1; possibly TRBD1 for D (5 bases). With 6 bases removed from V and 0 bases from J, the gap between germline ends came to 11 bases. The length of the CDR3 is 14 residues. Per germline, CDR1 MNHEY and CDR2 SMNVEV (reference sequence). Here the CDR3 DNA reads TGTGCCAGCAGAAGGGGAGGGGTGAACACTGAAGCTTTCTTT. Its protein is CASRRGGVNTEAFF.

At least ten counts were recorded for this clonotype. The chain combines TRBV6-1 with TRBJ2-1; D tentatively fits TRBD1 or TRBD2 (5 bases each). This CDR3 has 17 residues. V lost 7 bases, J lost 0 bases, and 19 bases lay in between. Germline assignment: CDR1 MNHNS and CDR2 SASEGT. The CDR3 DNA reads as TGTGCCAGCATCTGGATAAGAGGGGCGAGCTCCTACAATGAGCAGTTCTTC. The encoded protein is CASIWIRGASSYNEQFF.

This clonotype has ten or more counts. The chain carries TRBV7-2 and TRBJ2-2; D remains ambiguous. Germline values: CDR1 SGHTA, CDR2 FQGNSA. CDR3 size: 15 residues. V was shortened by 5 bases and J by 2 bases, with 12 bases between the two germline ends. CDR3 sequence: CASSQNGANTGELFF. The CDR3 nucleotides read TGTGCCAGCAGCCAGAACGGAGCTAACACCGGGGAGCTGTTTTTT. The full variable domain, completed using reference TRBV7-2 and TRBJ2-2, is GAGVSQSPSNKVTEKGKDVELRCDPISGHTALYWYRQSLGQGLEFLIYFQGNSAPDKSGLPSDRFSAERTGGSVSTLTIQRTQQEDSAVYLCASSQNGANTGELFFGEGSRLTVL.